Detailed here is one TCR beta chain. The antigen is unknown. This record belongs to a study of monozygotic twins with inflammatory bowel disease. Findings and caveats of the study: Relative clonotype sharing with others was diminished in IBD patients versus healthy twins, particularly with disease activity. Possibly reflecting limited power, no difference in repertoire similarity was found between concordant and discordant twins.

The template switching step added UMIs that contained a 6-nucleotide sample barcode. TCRdb re-called the 5' RACE reads; one entry per CDR3 protein, DNA not given. Listed are some 300,000 distinct CDR3 sequences; 5% to 6% falls within the top ten. Blood was drawn at under 3 ml per donor. The CDR3 is 16 amino acids. Germline loops: CDR1 SQVTM, CDR2 ANQGSEA. Sequencing was carried out using blood. The TCR was taken from a human donor with ulcerative colitis or Crohn's disease, or a healthy co-twin of an affected twin (not recorded which). The chain has TRBV29-1 and TRBJ2-7; the TRBD1 assignment by TCRdb is unverifiable without DNA. The CDR3 spells CSAEGYRDRGSYEQYF.